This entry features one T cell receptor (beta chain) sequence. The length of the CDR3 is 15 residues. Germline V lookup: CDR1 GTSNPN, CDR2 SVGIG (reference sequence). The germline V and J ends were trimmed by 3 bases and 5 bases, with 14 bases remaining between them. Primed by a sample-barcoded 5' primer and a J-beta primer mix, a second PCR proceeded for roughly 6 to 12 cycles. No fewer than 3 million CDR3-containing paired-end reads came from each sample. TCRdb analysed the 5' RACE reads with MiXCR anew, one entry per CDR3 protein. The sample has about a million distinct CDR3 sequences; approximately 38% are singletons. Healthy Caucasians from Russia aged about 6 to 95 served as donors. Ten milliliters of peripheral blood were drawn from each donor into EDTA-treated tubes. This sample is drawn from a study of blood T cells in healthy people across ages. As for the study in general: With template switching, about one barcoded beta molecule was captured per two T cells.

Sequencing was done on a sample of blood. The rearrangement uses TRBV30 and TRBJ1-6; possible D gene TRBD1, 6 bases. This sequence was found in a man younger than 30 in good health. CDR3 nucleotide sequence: TGTGCCTGGAGCTCGAAAGGGACAAATAATTCACCCCTCCACTTT. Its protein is CAWSSKGTNNSPLHF.